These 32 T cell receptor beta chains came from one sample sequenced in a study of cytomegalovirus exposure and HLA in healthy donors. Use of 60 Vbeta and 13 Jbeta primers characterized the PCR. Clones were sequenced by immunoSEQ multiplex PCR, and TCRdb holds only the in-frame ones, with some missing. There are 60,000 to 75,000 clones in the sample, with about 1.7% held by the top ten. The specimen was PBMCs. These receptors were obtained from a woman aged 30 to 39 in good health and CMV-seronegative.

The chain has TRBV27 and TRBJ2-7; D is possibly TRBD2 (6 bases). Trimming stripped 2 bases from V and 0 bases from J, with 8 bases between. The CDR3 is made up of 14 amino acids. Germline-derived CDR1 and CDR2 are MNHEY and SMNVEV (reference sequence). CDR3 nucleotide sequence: TGTGCCAGCAGTTTAGCGGGGCCCTCCTACGAGCAGTACTTC. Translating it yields CASSLAGPSYEQYF.

CDR3 residues: CSVVGGVPDTQYF. CDR3 nucleotide sequence: TGCAGCGTTGTGGGAGGGGTGCCAGATACGCAGTATTTT. V usage is TRBV29-1 and J usage is TRBJ2-3, with 7 positions matching TRBD2. The J segment lost 4 bases and the V segment lost 4 bases, leaving 5 bases of the junction unmatched. Germline values: CDR1 SQVTM, CDR2 ANQGSEA. The CDR3 totals 13 residues.

The chain's CDR3 is CASSPRGGQGEKLFF. Here the CDR3 DNA reads TGCGCCAGCAGCCCCCGGGGGGGGCAGGGTGAAAAACTGTTTTTT. This chain connects TRBV5-1 to TRBJ1-4; D is possibly TRBD1 (6 bases). The CDR3 has 15 residues. Per the germline V gene, CDR1 is SGHRS and CDR2 is YFSETQ. Trimming stripped 4 bases from V and 7 bases from J, with 17 bases between. Full variable domain (missing parts from reference TRBV5-1 and TRBJ1-4): KAGVTQTPRYLIKTRGQQVTLSCSPISGHRSVSWYQQTPGQGLQFLFEYFSETQRNKGNFPGRFSGRQFSNSRSEMNVSTLELGDSALYLCASSPRGGQGEKLFFGSGTQLSVL.

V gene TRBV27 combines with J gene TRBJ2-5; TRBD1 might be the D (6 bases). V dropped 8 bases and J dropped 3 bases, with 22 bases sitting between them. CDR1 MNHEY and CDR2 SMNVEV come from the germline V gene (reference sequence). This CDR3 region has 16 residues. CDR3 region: CASQSYYTGSEETQYF. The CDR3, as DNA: TGTGCCAGCCAGTCGTATTATACAGGGTCTGAAGAGACCCAGTACTTC.

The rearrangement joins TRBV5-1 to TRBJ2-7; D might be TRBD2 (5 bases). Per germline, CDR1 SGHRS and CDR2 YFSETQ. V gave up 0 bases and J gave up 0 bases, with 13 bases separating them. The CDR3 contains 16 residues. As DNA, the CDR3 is TGCGCCAGCAGCTTGGTAGCGAGAGGCGGCTCCTACGAGCAGTACTTC. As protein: CASSLVARGGSYEQYF.

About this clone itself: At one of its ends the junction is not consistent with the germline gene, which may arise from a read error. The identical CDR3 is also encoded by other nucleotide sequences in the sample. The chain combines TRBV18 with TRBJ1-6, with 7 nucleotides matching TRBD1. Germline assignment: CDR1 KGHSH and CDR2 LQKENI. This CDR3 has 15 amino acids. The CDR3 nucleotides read TGTGCCAGCTCACCCCCAGGGGGTTTTAATTCACCCCTACACTTT. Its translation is CASSPPGGFNSPLHF.

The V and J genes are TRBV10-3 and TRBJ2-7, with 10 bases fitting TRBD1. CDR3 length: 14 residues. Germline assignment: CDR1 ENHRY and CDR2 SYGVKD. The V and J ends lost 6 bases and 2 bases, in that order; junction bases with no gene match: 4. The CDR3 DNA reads TGTGCCATCAGGGGACAGGGGTTTCCCTACGAGCAGTACTTC. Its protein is CAIRGQGFPYEQYF.

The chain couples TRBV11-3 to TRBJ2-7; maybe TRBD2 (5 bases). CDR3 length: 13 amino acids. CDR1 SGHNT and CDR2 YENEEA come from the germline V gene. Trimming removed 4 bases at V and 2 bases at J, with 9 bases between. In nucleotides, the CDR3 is TGTGCCAGCAGCTCCGGACTTACCTACGAGCAGTACTTC. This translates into CASSSGLTYEQYF.

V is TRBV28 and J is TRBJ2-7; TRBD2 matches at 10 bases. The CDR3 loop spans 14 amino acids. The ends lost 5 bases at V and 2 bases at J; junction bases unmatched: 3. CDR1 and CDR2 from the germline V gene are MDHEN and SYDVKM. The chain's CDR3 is CASSLAGVAYEQYF. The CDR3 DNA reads TGTGCCAGCAGTCTAGCGGGAGTGGCCTACGAGCAGTACTTC.

Here the CDR3 reads CASSRPTGENTGELFF. CDR3 nucleotide sequence: TGTGCCAGTAGTCGACCGACAGGGGAGAACACCGGGGAGCTGTTTTTT. V and J are TRBV19 and TRBJ2-2; TRBD1 matches 8 bases. The CDR3 is 16 amino acids. V shed 5 bases and J 1 base; nucleotides not matched to a gene: 6. Germline V gene lookup returns CDR1 LNHDA and CDR2 SQIVND (reference sequence).

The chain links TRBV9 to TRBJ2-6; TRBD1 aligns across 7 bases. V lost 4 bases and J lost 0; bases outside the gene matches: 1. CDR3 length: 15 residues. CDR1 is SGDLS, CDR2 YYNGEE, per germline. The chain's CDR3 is CASSRTGSGANVLTF. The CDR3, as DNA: TGTGCCAGCAGCCGGACAGGCTCTGGGGCCAACGTCCTGACTTTC.

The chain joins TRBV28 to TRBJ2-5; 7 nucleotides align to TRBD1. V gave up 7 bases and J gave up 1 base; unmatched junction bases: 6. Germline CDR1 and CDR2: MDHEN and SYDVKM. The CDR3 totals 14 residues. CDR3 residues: CASTPGQTQETQYF. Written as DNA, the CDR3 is TGTGCCAGCACCCCGGGACAGACCCAAGAGACCCAGTACTTC.

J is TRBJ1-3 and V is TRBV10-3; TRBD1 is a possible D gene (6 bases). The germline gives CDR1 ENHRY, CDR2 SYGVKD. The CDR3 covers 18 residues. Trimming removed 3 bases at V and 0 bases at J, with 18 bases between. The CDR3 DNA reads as TGTGCCATCAGTGATCAGAGGGGGACACTACTCTCTGGAAACACCATATATTTT. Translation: CAISDQRGTLLSGNTIYF.

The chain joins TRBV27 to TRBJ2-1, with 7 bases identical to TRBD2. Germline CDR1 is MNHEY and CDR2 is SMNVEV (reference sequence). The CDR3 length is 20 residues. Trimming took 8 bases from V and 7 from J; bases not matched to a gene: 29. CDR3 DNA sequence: TGTGCCAGCCCCCTCCGCGGCGGACTAGGTTTCTATAGGGGCACTAATGAGCAGTTCTTC. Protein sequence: CASPLRGGLGFYRGTNEQFF.

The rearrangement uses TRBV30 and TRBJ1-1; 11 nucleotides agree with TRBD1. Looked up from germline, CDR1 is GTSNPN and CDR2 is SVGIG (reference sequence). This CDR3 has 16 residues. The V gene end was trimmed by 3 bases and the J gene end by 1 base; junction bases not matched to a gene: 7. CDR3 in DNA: TGTGCCTGGAGCGGACAGGGGGCGTCCCGGAACACTGAAGCTTTCTTT. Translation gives CAWSGQGASRNTEAFF.

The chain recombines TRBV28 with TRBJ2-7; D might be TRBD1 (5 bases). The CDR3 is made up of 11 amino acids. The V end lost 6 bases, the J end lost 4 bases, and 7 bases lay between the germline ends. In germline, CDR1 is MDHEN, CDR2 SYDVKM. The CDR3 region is CASSRQYEQYF. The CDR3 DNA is TGTGCCAGCAGCAGACAGTACGAGCAGTACTTC.

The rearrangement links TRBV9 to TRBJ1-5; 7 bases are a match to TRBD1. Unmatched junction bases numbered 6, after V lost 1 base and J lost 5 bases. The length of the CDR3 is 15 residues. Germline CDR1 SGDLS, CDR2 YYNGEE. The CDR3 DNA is TGTGCCAGCAGCGTACGACAGGGAAAGTATCAGCCCCAGCATTTT. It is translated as CASSVRQGKYQPQHF.

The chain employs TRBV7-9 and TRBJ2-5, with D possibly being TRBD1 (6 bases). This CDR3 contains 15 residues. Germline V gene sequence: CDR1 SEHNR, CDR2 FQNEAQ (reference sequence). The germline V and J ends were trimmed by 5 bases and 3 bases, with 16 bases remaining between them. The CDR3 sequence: CASSDTRDTKETQYF. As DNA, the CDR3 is TGTGCCAGCAGCGACACCCGGGACACTAAAGAGACCCAGTACTTC.

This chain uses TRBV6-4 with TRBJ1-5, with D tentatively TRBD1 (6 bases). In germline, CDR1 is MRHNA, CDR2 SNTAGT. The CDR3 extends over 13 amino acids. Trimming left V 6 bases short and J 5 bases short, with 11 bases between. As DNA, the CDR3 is TGTGCCAGCAGCCCCGGGACACATCAGCCCCAGCATTTT. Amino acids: CASSPGTHQPQHF.

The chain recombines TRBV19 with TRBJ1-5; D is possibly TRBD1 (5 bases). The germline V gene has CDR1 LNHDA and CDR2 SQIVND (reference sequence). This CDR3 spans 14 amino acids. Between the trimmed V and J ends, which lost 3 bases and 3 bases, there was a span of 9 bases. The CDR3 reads CASSIFRDNQPQHF. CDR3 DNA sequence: TGTGCCAGTAGTATTTTCAGGGACAATCAGCCCCAGCATTTT.

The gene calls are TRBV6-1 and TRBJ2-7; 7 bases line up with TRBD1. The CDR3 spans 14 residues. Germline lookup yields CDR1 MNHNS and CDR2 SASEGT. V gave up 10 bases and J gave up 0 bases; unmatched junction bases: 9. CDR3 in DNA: TGTGCCACCCAGGACAGGTTCAGCTCCTACGAGCAGTACTTC. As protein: CATQDRFSSYEQYF.

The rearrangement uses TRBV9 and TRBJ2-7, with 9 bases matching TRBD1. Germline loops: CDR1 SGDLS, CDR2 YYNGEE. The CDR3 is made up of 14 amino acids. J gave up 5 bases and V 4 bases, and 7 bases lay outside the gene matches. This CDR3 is CASSRRTGVDEQYF. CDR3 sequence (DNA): TGTGCCAGCAGCAGGAGGACAGGGGTTGACGAGCAGTACTTC.

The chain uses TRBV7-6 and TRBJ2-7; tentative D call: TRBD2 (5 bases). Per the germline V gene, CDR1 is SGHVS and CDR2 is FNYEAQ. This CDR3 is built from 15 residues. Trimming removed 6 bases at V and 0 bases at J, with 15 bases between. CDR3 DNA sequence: TGTGCCAGCAGGTTGTCCGGGATCGGCTCCTACGAGCAGTACTTC. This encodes CASRLSGIGSYEQYF.

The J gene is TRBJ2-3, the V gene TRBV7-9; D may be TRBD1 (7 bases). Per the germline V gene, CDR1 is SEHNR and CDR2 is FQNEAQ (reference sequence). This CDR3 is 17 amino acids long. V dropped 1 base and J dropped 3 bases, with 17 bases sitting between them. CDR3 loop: CASSLEGQGGPTDTQYF. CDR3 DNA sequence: TGTGCCAGCAGCTTAGAAGGGCAGGGGGGCCCGACAGATACGCAGTATTTT. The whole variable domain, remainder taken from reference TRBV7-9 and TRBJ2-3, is DTGVSQNPRHKITKRGQNVTFRCDPISEHNRLYWYRQTLGQGPEFLTYFQNEAQLEKSRLLSDRFSAERPKGSFSTLEIQRTEQGDSAMYLCASSLEGQGGPTDTQYFGPGTRLTVL.

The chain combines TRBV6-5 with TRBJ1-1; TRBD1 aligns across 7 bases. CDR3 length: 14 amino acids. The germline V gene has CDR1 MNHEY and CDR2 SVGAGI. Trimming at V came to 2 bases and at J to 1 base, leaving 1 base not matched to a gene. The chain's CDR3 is CASSYRDRNTEAFF. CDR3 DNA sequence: TGTGCCAGCAGTTACCGGGACAGGAACACTGAAGCTTTCTTT.

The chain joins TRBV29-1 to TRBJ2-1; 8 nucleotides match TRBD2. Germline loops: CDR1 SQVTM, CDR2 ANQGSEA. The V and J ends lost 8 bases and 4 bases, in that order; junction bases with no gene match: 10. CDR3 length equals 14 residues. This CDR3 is CSLGGLAGYNEQFF. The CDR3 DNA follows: TGCAGCCTTGGCGGGCTAGCGGGTTACAATGAGCAGTTCTTC.

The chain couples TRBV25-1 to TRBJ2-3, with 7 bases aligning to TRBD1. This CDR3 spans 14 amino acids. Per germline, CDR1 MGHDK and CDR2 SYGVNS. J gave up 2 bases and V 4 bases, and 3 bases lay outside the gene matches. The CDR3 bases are TGTGCCAGCAGTGGACAGGGAGACACAGATACGCAGTATTTT. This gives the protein CASSGQGDTDTQYF.

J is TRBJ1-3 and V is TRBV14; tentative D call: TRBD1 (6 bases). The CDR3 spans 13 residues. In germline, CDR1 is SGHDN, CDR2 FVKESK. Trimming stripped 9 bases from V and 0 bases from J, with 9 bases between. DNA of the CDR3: TGTGCCAGTCGACAGGTCTCTGGAAACACCATATATTTT. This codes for CASRQVSGNTIYF.

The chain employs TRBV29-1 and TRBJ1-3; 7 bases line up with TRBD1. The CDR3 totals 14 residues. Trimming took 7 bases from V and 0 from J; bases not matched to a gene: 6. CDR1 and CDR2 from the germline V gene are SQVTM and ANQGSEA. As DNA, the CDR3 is TGCAGCGCTTCTGGGGACAGCTCTGGAAACACCATATATTTT. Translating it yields CSASGDSSGNTIYF.

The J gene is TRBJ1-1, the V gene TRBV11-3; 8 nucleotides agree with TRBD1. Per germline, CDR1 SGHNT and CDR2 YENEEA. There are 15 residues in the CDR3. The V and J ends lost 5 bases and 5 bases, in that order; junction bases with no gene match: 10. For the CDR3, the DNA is TGTGCCAGCAGCCGGGGGCCGACAGGGGAAACTGAAGCTTTCTTT. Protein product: CASSRGPTGETEAFF.

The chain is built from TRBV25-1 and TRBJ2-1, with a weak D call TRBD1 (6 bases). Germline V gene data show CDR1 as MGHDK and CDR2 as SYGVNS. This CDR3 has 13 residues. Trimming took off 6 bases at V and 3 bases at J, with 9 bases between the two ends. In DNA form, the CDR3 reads TGTGCCAGCAGCGCGGACAGCTACAATGAGCAGTTCTTC. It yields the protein CASSADSYNEQFF.

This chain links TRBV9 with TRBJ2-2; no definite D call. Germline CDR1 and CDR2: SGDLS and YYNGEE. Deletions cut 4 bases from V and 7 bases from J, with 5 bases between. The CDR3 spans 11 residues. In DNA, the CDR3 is TGTGCCAGCAGCCGGGTCGGGGAGCTGTTTTTT. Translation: CASSRVGELFF.